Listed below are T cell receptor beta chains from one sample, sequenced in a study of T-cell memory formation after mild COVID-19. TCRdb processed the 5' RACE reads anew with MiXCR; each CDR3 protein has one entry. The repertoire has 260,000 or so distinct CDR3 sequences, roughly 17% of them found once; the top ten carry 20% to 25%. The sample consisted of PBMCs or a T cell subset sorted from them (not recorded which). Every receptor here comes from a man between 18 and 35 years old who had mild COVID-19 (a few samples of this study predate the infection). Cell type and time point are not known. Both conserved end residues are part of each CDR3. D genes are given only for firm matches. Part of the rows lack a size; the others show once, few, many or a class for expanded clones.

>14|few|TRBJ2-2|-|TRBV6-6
CASSYSGLSGELFF
TGTGCCAGCAGTTACTCGGGCTTATCCGGGGAGCTGTTTTTT
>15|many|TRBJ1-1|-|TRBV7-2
CASSFSDSRGTEAFF
TGTGCCAGCAGCTTCTCTGACTCGCGTGGCACTGAAGCTTTCTTT
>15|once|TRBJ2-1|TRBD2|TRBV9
CASRPTSDPYNEQFF
TGTGCCAGCAGACCGACTAGCGACCCCTACAATGAGCAGTTCTTC
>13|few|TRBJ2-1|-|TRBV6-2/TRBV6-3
CASCALTGNEQFF
TGTGCCAGCTGTGCACTTACAGGGAATGAGCAGTTCTTC
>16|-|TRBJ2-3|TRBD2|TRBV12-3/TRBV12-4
CASSRLGTGGYDTQYF
TGTGCCAGCAGCCGCCTTGGTACCGGGGGGTATGATACGCAGTATTTT
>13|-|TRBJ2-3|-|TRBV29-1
CSVGTTQRDTQYF
TGCAGCGTTGGGACTACCCAACGAGATACGCAGTATTTT
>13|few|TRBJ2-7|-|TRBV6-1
CASRHTGNDEQYF
TGTGCCAGCAGACACACAGGGAACGACGAGCAGTACTTC
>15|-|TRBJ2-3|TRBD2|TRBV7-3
CASSLRTSVADTQYF
TGTGCCAGCAGCCTAAGGACTAGCGTGGCAGATACGCAGTATTTT
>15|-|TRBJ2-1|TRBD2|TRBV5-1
CASSFTSGGADEQFF
TGCGCCAGCAGCTTCACGAGCGGGGGGGCCGATGAGCAGTTCTTC
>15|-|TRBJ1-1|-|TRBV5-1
CASSNSQGVNTEAFF
TGCGCCAGCAGCAACAGCCAGGGTGTGAACACTGAAGCTTTCTTT
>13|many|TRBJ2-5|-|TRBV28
CASSSGVYETQYF
TGTGCCAGCAGTTCCGGGGTCTATGAGACCCAGTACTTC